This T cell receptor beta chain was sequenced during a study of tumor-infiltrating lymphocytes in primary liver carcinoma. Starting material of 400 to 600 ng total RNA yielded TCR beta cDNA via a constant-region primer. ARM-PCR was slightly modified, and three nested multiplex PCR rounds with it gave rise to the TCR beta libraries. The opening two PCR rounds, approximately 10 cycles each, paired TRBV1-TRBV30 forward primers with a C-beta reverse primer. MiXCR, applied by TCRdb to the multiplex PCR reads, yields one record per CDR3 protein. The table has tens of thousands of distinct CDR3 sequences, about three quarters seen once. From roughly 20-30 mg of unsorted bulk tissue, DNA and RNA were co-extracted together. Germline loops: CDR1 LGHNA, CDR2 YNFKEQ. This CDR3 has 18 amino acids. On this clonotype: One end of the junction does not line up with germline, which may come from a read error.

Input material: liver tumor tissue from sampling region 3. As for subset: tumor region T3, left-lateral pole. This clonotype originated in a man aged 35 to 55 with primary liver carcinoma and hepatitis B virus infection. The chain recombines TRBV4-2 with TRBJ2-1, with a possible D match to TRBD2 (7 bases). In DNA, the CDR3 is TGTGCTAGCAGCCAACCTGGACTAGGGGGAGGGCCTGGGAATGAGCAGTTCTTC. Its protein is CASSQPGLGGGPGNEQFF.